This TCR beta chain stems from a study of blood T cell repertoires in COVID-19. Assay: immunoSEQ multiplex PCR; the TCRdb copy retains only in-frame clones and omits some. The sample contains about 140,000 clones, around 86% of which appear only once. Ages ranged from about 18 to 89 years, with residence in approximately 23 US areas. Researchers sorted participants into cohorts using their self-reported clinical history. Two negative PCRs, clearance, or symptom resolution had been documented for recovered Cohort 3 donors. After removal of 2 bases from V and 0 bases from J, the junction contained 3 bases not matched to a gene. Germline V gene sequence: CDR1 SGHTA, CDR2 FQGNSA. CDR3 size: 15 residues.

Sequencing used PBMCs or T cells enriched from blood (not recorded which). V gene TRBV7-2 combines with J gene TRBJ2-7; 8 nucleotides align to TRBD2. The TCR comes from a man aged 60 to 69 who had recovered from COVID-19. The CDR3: CASSLRTSSSYEQYF. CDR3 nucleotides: TGTGCCAGCAGCTTACGGACTAGCAGCTCCTACGAGCAGTACTTC.